The T cell receptor (beta chain) described here comes from a study of T cells after yellow fever vaccination. Via MiXCR, TCRdb re-called the 5' RACE reads, giving one row per CDR3 protein. In the table there are a few hundred thousand distinct CDR3 sequences, less than 20% of which are singletons. This clonotype has a handful of counts. The germline V gene encodes CDR1 ENHRY and CDR2 SYGVKD. There are 13 residues in the CDR3. V was cut by 6 bases and J by 4 bases, with 11 bases left in between. Sequenced material: PBMCs, taken 15 days after the yellow fever booster vaccination. The sequence derives from a man younger than 45 who received the YFV17D yellow fever vaccine. The gene calls are TRBV10-3 and TRBJ2-3; no clear D. CDR3 in DNA: TGTGCCATCAGGGGTCCGCCCGCAGATACGCAGTATTTT. Encoded protein: CAIRGPPADTQYF.